Listed below are T cell receptor beta chains from one sample, sequenced in a study of shared clonotypes between healthy human individuals. Sequencing used immunoSEQ multiplex PCR; TCRdb keeps in-frame clones, though not all of them. The sample contains more than 500,000 clones, 85% to 95% of which appear only once. The specimen was naive CD8+ T cells sorted from blood. The receptor source for this set is a woman between 25 and 40 years old in good health. CDR3s include the opening cysteine and the closing phenylalanine or tryptophan. D genes are given only for firm matches. Size values are once, few and many counts, or a class for expanded clones, and some rows have none.

clone_size	v_call	j_call	d_call	cdr3_aa	cdr3_nt
NA	TRBV19	TRBJ1-1	NA	CASIPRFGAGNTEAFF	TGTGCCAGTATCCCCCGGTTTGGGGCGGGAAACACTGAAGCTTTCTTT
NA	TRBV5-6	TRBJ2-3	NA	CASSSKTESTDTQYF	TGTGCCAGCAGCTCGAAGACTGAAAGCACAGATACGCAGTATTTT
NA	TRBV15	TRBJ1-4	NA	CATSGGRSQNEKLFF	TGTGCCACCAGCGGGGGGAGGTCCCAAAATGAAAAACTGTTTTTT
NA	TRBV28	TRBJ1-4	TRBD1	CASSLDRAKTNEKLFF	TGTGCCAGCAGTTTAGACAGGGCTAAGACTAATGAAAAACTGTTTTTT
NA	TRBV28	TRBJ2-5	NA	CASSFPQVGGEQETQYF	TGTGCCAGCAGTTTCCCCCAAGTAGGCGGGGAACAAGAGACCCAGTACTTC
NA	TRBV13	TRBJ2-1	TRBD2	CASSLVGEGLNNEQFF	TGTGCCAGCAGCTTGGTTGGGGAGGGCCTCAACAATGAGCAGTTCTTC
NA	TRBV27	TRBJ1-5	NA	CASSLRQGNQPQHF	TGTGCCAGCAGTTTGCGGCAGGGGAATCAGCCCCAGCATTTT
NA	TRBV21-1	TRBJ2-3	NA	CATLGDTQYF	TGTGCCACCCTGGGAGATACGCAGTATTTT
NA	TRBV5-6	TRBJ1-1	NA	CASSLRGGGRAFF	TGTGCCAGCAGCTTGCGAGGGGGTGGAAGAGCTTTCTTT
NA	TRBV27	TRBJ2-1	TRBD2	CASSIRTSGLYNEQFF	TGTGCCAGCAGTATACGGACTAGCGGCTTATACAATGAGCAGTTCTTC
NA	TRBV7-2	TRBJ2-7	TRBD2	CASSVSGGLYEQYF	TGTGCCAGCAGCGTTAGTGGGGGACTATACGAGCAGTACTTC
NA	TRBV28	TRBJ2-7	TRBD2	CASSSPSGRRTYEQYF	TGTGCCAGCAGTTCCCCTAGCGGGAGGAGGACCTACGAGCAGTACTTC
NA	TRBV12-5	TRBJ2-3	NA	CASGWGSGSTDTQYF	TGTGCTAGTGGCTGGGGGAGCGGTAGCACAGATACGCAGTATTTT
NA	TRBV19	TRBJ2-7	NA	CASSIDLETALPYEQYF	TGTGCCAGTAGTATAGATTTGGAGACAGCTCTCCCCTATGAGCAGTACTTC
NA	TRBV9	TRBJ2-7	NA	CASSVEGDEQYF	TGTGCCAGCAGCGTAGAAGGAGATGAGCAGTACTTC
NA	TRBV6-4	TRBJ2-3	NA	CASSPYLASTDTQYF	TGTGCCAGCAGTCCTTACTTGGCGAGCACAGATACGCAGTATTTT
NA	TRBV27	TRBJ2-7	NA	CASSLLMGHLSYEQYF	TGTGCCAGCAGTTTATTGATGGGACACCTTTCCTACGAGCAGTACTTC
NA	TRBV27	TRBJ1-5	TRBD1	CASSRTGYSNQPQHF	TGTGCCAGCAGTCGGACAGGTTATAGCAATCAGCCCCAGCATTTT
NA	TRBV5-6	TRBJ2-7	NA	CASSLGVGLASYEQYF	TGTGCCAGCAGCTTGGGAGTAGGGCTAGCGTCCTACGAGCAGTACTTC
NA	TRBV27	TRBJ2-7	NA	CASSLILNGRYEQYF	TGTGCCAGCAGTTTAATCTTGAACGGGAGATACGAGCAGTACTTC
NA	TRBV7-9	TRBJ2-7	TRBD2	CASSPRKSGRVYEQYF	TGTGCCAGCAGCCCTAGGAAAAGCGGGAGGGTCTACGAGCAGTACTTC
NA	TRBV7-2	TRBJ2-3	NA	CASSTPQVQASTDTQYF	TGTGCCAGCAGCACGCCACAGGTGCAAGCTAGCACAGATACGCAGTATTTT
NA	TRBV28	TRBJ2-5	NA	CASSPTPQTVYQETQYF	TGTGCCAGCAGTCCAACCCCCCAGACGGTGTACCAAGAGACCCAGTACTTC
NA	TRBV2	TRBJ1-6	NA	CASILAVISPLHF	NA
NA	TRBV7-9	TRBJ2-7	NA	CASSLALGRINEQYF	TGTGCCAGCAGCTTAGCCTTGGGTCGGATCAACGAGCAGTACTTC
NA	TRBV10-2	TRBJ2-7	NA	CASSEFSGNEQYF	TGCGCCAGCAGTGAGTTTTCGGGAAACGAGCAGTACTTC
NA	TRBV27	TRBJ2-7	TRBD2	CASSRPRLASPHEQYF	TGTGCCAGCAGCCGTCCTCGACTAGCTTCCCCCCACGAGCAGTACTTC
NA	TRBV10-3	TRBJ2-2	TRBD2	CAISESPDSGKNTGELFF	TGTGCCATCAGTGAGTCACCCGATAGCGGGAAGAACACCGGGGAGCTGTTTTTT
NA	TRBV5-6	TRBJ2-7	NA	CASSLYTYEQYF	TGTGCCAGCAGCTTGTATACCTACGAGCAGTACTTC
NA	TRBV2	TRBJ1-2	NA	CASSGPDSYNYGYTF	TGTGCCAGCAGTGGGCCCGACAGTTATAACTATGGCTACACCTTC
NA	TRBV11-2	TRBJ2-1	NA	CASSLGGVVDEQFF	TGTGCCAGCAGCTTGGGGGGAGTCGTTGATGAGCAGTTCTTC
NA	TRBV5-1	TRBJ2-6	NA	CASSLAPAVSSGANVLTF	TGCGCCAGCAGCTTGGCGCCGGCGGTGAGCTCTGGGGCCAACGTCCTGACTTTC
NA	TRBV6-5	TRBJ2-1	TRBD2	CASRSSGREQFF	TGTGCCAGCAGATCTAGCGGGAGGGAGCAGTTCTTC
NA	TRBV15	TRBJ1-1	TRBD1	CATSSGQGAFF	TGTGCCACCAGCTCCGGACAGGGAGCTTTCTTT
NA	TRBV6-1	TRBJ1-2	TRBD1	CASIWTGESYGYTF	TGTGCCAGCATCTGGACAGGGGAGAGCTATGGCTACACCTTC
NA	TRBV27	TRBJ2-7	NA	CASRGHTGYPYEQYF	TGTGCCAGCAGGGGGCATACAGGGTACCCCTACGAGCAGTACTTC
NA	TRBV28	TRBJ1-5	NA	CASSFGLGGQPQHF	TGTGCCAGCAGCTTTGGCCTTGGGGGTCAGCCCCAGCATTTT
NA	TRBV2	TRBJ2-2	NA	CASREWGQNTGELFF	TGTGCCAGCAGGGAATGGGGCCAGAACACCGGGGAGCTGTTTTTT
NA	TRBV5-4	TRBJ2-5	NA	CASSPVGEETQYF	TGTGCCAGCAGCCCAGTAGGGGAGGAGACCCAGTACTTC
NA	TRBV6-5	TRBJ2-3	NA	CASSPFGHTQYF	TGTGCCAGCAGTCCCTTCGGCCATACGCAGTATTTT
NA	TRBV19	TRBJ1-1	TRBD1	CASNPDRGNTEAFF	TGTGCCAGTAACCCCGACAGGGGGAACACTGAAGCTTTCTTT
once	TRBV19	TRBJ2-7	TRBD1	CASSMDREFNEQYF	TGTGCCAGTAGTATGGACAGGGAATTCAACGAGCAGTACTTC
NA	TRBV4-1	TRBJ1-1	NA	CASSQVGALVGGNTEAFF	TGCGCCAGCAGCCAAGTCGGCGCTTTGGTCGGGGGGAACACTGAAGCTTTCTTT
NA	TRBV5-8	TRBJ2-3	NA	CASSLDFGESTDTQYF	TGTGCCAGCAGCTTGGATTTTGGCGAGAGCACAGATACGCAGTATTTT
NA	TRBV7-3	TRBJ2-5	TRBD2	CASSSQGLAGQETQYF	TGTGCCAGCAGCTCCCAAGGACTAGCGGGCCAAGAGACCCAGTACTTC
NA	TRBV10-2	TRBJ2-7	TRBD1	CASSIPGQTYEQYF	TGCGCCAGCAGTATACCGGGACAGACCTACGAGCAGTACTTC
NA	TRBV28	TRBJ2-1	NA	CASIQGILASDEQFF	TGTGCCAGCATCCAGGGTATACTAGCTTCGGATGAGCAGTTCTTC
NA	TRBV18	TRBJ2-7	NA	CASSPPYRRKPYEQYF	TGTGCCAGCTCACCACCGTACAGGCGTAAACCCTACGAGCAGTACTTC
NA	TRBV7-2	TRBJ2-7	NA	CASSLVSGSRSYEQYF	TGTGCCAGCAGCTTAGTCTCGGGCTCCAGGTCCTACGAGCAGTACTTC
NA	TRBV7-9	TRBJ2-3	TRBD2	CASSLAAGAPDTQYF	TGTGCCAGCAGCTTAGCAGCGGGGGCTCCAGATACGCAGTATTTT